This TCR beta chain was obtained from a study of OX40 agonist ivuxolimab in advanced cancers. Study as a whole: Aged roughly 20 to 85 with a mean of about 63 years, they were almost 85% male. Findings and limits, study-wide: Among the lowest peripheral clonal expansion occurred in 0.1-3.0 mg/kg partial responders.

Method: immunoSEQ multiplex PCR; TCRdb's copy keeps in-frame clones and lacks some. This table holds some 78,000 clones, roughly 92% found once. CDR3 length equals 15 residues. Deletions cut 1 base from V and 2 bases from J, with 11 bases between. Germline loops: CDR1 SGHDT, CDR2 YYEEEE. If patients had autoimmune disease history or systemic immunosuppression, they were excluded. In the case of this clone: Its antigen is unidentified.

The TCR comes from an adult with an advanced solid tumor such as melanoma, head and neck, liver or kidney cancer. The chain couples TRBV5-6 to TRBJ2-3, with D tentatively TRBD2 (5 bases). The input for sequencing was CD4+ or CD8+ T cells sorted from blood, taken in a trial of the OX40 agonist ivuxolimab. CDR3 protein: CASSLIGILTDTQYF. CDR3 nucleotides: TGTGCCAGCAGCTTGATCGGGATCCTCACAGATACGCAGTATTTT.